Following are 30 T cell receptor beta chains from one sample sequenced in a study of cytomegalovirus exposure and HLA in healthy donors. The PCR had 60 Vbeta and 13 Jbeta primers. Assay: immunoSEQ multiplex PCR; the TCRdb copy retains only in-frame clones and omits some. The table has approximately 140,000 clones, almost 85% seen once. The sample was PBMCs. These receptors were taken from a woman in her thirties or forties in good health and CMV-seronegative.

The rearrangement links TRBV29-1 to TRBJ2-5; D is undetermined. The end of the DNA is better explained by TRBJ2-7, so the J call may be wrong. The CDR3 extends over 13 amino acids. Germline CDR1 SQVTM, CDR2 ANQGSEA. The CDR3 sequence is CSVQARPTYEQYF. For the CDR3, the DNA is TGCAGCGTTCAGGCGAGACCGACCTACGAGCAGTACTTC.

The chain uses TRBV6-1 and TRBJ1-1; TRBD1 is a possible D gene (6 bases). V was shortened by 4 bases and J by 1 base, with 13 bases between the two germline ends. Germline assignment: CDR1 MNHNS and CDR2 SASEGT. The CDR3 loop spans 15 amino acids. The CDR3 bases are TGTGCCAGCAGTGTAACTTGGGGACAGAACACTGAAGCTTTCTTT. It is translated as CASSVTWGQNTEAFF.

The gene calls are TRBV10-1 and TRBJ2-1, with 11 bases matching TRBD2. The trim removed 5 bases at V and 2 bases at J, leaving 2 bases unmatched. The V gene's germline CDR1 is WNHNN and CDR2 SYGVQD (reference sequence). This CDR3 is built from 15 residues. CDR3 protein: CASSLSGRAYNEQFF. CDR3 DNA sequence: TGCGCCAGCAGTCTTAGCGGGAGGGCCTACAATGAGCAGTTCTTC.

The rearrangement uses TRBV7-2 and TRBJ2-5, with a tentative D call TRBD1 (5 bases). The CDR3 loop spans 13 amino acids. Germline lookup yields CDR1 SGHTA and CDR2 FQGNSA. The V gene lost 5 bases and the J gene lost 2 bases, with 9 bases spanning the gap. The CDR3 loop is CASSVQVQETQYF. CDR3 bases: TGTGCCAGCAGCGTACAGGTACAAGAGACCCAGTACTTC.

This chain connects TRBV9 to TRBJ2-5; D possibly corresponds to TRBD2 (6 bases). The DNA end is more similar to TRBJ2-7, so the J call may be wrong. This CDR3 is built from 15 residues. Germline values: CDR1 SGDLS, CDR2 YYNGEE. In DNA form, the CDR3 reads TGTGCCAGCAGCGTAGGGGGCGGGATGACCTACGAGCAGTACTTC. Protein: CASSVGGGMTYEQYF.

In this sample, this clone turned up a few times. V gene TRBV21-1 combines with J gene TRBJ1-2. TRBV21-1 is given as a pseudogene. CDR3 size: 15 residues. DNA of the CDR3: TGTGCCAGCAGCAAAGGCCGGGGTCATAACTATGGCTACACCTTC. The encoded protein is CASSKGRGHNYGYTF.

The genes are TRBV6-5 and TRBJ1-1; D not resolved. Germline V gene sequence: CDR1 MNHEY, CDR2 SVGAGI. CDR3 length: 14 amino acids. Between the trimmed V and J ends, which lost 3 bases and 0 bases, there was a span of 8 bases. As DNA, the CDR3 is TGTGCCAGCAGTTATCAGGATATGAACACTGAAGCTTTCTTT. Amino acids: CASSYQDMNTEAFF.

The chain carries TRBV15 and TRBJ1-2, with TRBD1 matching over 8 bases. The J segment lost 6 bases and the V segment lost 8 bases, leaving 5 bases of the junction unmatched. The length of the CDR3 is 12 residues. Germline loops: CDR1 LNHNV, CDR2 YYDKDF (reference sequence). The CDR3 DNA is TGTGCCACCGAGGACAGGGCGGATGGCTACACCTTC. It encodes CATEDRADGYTF.

The chain carries TRBV19 and TRBJ2-5; weak D call: TRBD1 (7 bases). The V gene lost 3 bases and the J gene lost 10 bases, with 18 bases spanning the gap. The germline V gene encodes CDR1 LNHDA and CDR2 SQIVND (reference sequence). This CDR3 spans 14 amino acids. The CDR3 nucleotides are TGTGCCAGTAGTATCGCCGGGACAGTCGGGAGCCAGTACTTC. This encodes CASSIAGTVGSQYF.

The chain has TRBV11-3 and TRBJ2-3, with D perhaps matching TRBD1 (6 bases). CDR1 and CDR2 from the germline V gene are SGHNT and YENEEA. Trimming left V 5 bases short and J 4 bases short, with 19 bases between. This CDR3 spans 16 amino acids. In DNA form, the CDR3 reads TGTGCCAGCAGCAAGACGGGACATGGGGTCGCAGATACGCAGTATTTT. Its translation: CASSKTGHGVADTQYF. The full variable domain, completed using reference TRBV11-3 and TRBJ2-3, is EAGVVQSPRYKIIEKKQPVAFWCNPISGHNTLYWYLQNLGQGPELLIRYENEEAVDDSQLPKDRFSAERLKGVDSTLKIQPAELGDSAVYLCASSKTGHGVADTQYFGPGTRLTVL.

The chain is built from TRBV28 and TRBJ1-1; TRBD1 might be the D (6 bases). CDR1 and CDR2 (germline): MDHEN, SYDVKM. Trimming pared 6 bases from V and 0 bases from J, leaving 14 bases between. The CDR3 has 15 residues. As DNA, the CDR3 is TGTGCCAGCAGCCCCCCGGACAGATTGAACACTGAAGCTTTCTTT. Amino acid sequence: CASSPPDRLNTEAFF.

The rearrangement uses TRBV30 and TRBJ1-4; the D gene is possibly TRBD1 (6 bases). Germline V gene data show CDR1 as GTSNPN and CDR2 as SVGIG (reference sequence). CDR3 size: 16 residues. Trimming stripped 3 bases from V and 5 bases from J, with 19 bases between. The CDR3 protein is CAWRGPIQGTNEKLFF. CDR3 DNA: TGTGCCTGGAGAGGACCCATTCAGGGGACAAATGAAAAACTGTTTTTT.

The chain recombines TRBV6-5 with TRBJ2-1; TRBD2 agrees at 8 bases. J lost 5 bases, V lost 2 bases, and 2 bases had no gene match. This CDR3 has 14 residues. Germline-derived CDR1 and CDR2 are MNHEY and SVGAGI. The CDR3 DNA reads TGTGCCAGCAGTTACGGTAGCGGGAACAATGAGCAGTTCTTC. Translated, it gives CASSYGSGNNEQFF.

The rearrangement uses TRBV14 and TRBJ2-1; TRBD2 matches 9 bases. Germline CDR1 reads SGHDN; CDR2 reads FVKESK. The CDR3 has 15 amino acids. Germline trimming cut 7 bases from V and 9 bases from J; bases unmatched to any gene: 13. DNA of the CDR3: TGTGCCAGCACCCTAGCGGGAACCGGTCTGGGTGAGCAGTTCTTC. This sequence encodes CASTLAGTGLGEQFF.

The gene calls are TRBV2 and TRBJ1-1; perhaps TRBD1 as D (5 bases). This CDR3 contains 12 residues. Trimming took off 8 bases at V and 2 bases at J, with 9 bases between the two ends. The V gene's germline CDR1 is SNHLY and CDR2 FYNNEI. CDR3 residues: CASGQGNTEAFF. The DNA for the CDR3 is TGTGCCAGCGGGCAGGGAAACACTGAAGCTTTCTTT.

The chain has TRBV2 and TRBJ2-7; tentatively, D is TRBD2 (6 bases). V lost 2 bases and J 3 bases, leaving 14 bases between the germline ends. Germline V gene sequence: CDR1 SNHLY, CDR2 FYNNEI. This CDR3 is 15 amino acids long. CDR3 residues: CASSERLVNIYEQYF. The DNA of the CDR3 is TGTGCCAGCAGTGAAAGACTAGTGAACATCTACGAGCAGTACTTC. The full variable domain, completed using reference TRBV2 and TRBJ2-7, is EPEVTQTPSHQVTQMGQEVILRCVPISNHLYFYWYRQILGQKVEFLVSFYNNEISEKSEIFDDQFSVERPDGSNFTLKIRSTKLEDSAMYFCASSERLVNIYEQYFGPGTRLTVT.

The chain links TRBV28 to TRBJ2-5; 8 nucleotides agree with TRBD1. Germline V CDR1 and CDR2: MDHEN, SYDVKM. The V segment lost 6 bases and the J segment 4 bases; nucleotides outside the gene matches: 10. There are 15 residues in the CDR3. This CDR3 is CASSRPTGGRETQYF. CDR3 nucleotide sequence: TGTGCCAGCAGCCGACCTACAGGGGGAAGAGAGACCCAGTACTTC.

Only one count was recorded for this clone. This chain links TRBV5-4 with TRBJ2-7; D perhaps matches TRBD1 (5 bases). V lost 5 bases and J 0 bases, leaving 15 bases between the germline ends. This CDR3 is built from 15 residues. The germline V gene encodes CDR1 SGHNT and CDR2 YYREEE (reference sequence). The CDR3 is CASSFDSHSSYEQYF. For the CDR3, the DNA is TGTGCCAGCAGTTTCGACAGCCACAGCTCCTACGAGCAGTACTTC. Combining the CDR3 with reference TRBV5-4 and TRBJ2-7 gives the whole variable domain ETGVTQSPTHLIKTRGQQVTLRCSSQSGHNTVSWYQQALGQGPQFIFQYYREEENGRGNFPPRFSGLQFPNYSSELNVNALELDDSALYLCASSFDSHSSYEQYFGPGTRLTVT.

The chain has TRBV18 and TRBJ2-3; 8 positions match TRBD2. Germline CDR1 is KGHSH and CDR2 is LQKENI. The junction had 6 bases not matched to a gene; V was cut back by 4 bases and J by 0 bases. The CDR3 sequence is 16 residues long. CDR3 DNA: TGTGCCAGCTCACAACGACTAGCGACTAGCACAGATACGCAGTATTTT. Amino acid sequence: CASSQRLATSTDTQYF.

The V call is TRBV19, the J call TRBJ1-5, with TRBD1 matching over 7 bases. The CDR3 has 14 residues. Germline loops: CDR1 LNHDA, CDR2 SQIVND (reference sequence). The V segment lost 5 bases and the J segment 7 bases; nucleotides outside the gene matches: 8. The CDR3 nucleotides are TGTGCCAGTAGTGAACAGGGGTTCGGGCAGCCCCAGCATTTT. Its protein product is CASSEQGFGQPQHF. Drawing the rest from reference TRBV19 and TRBJ1-5, the complete variable domain is DGGITQSPKYLFRKEGQNVTLSCEQNLNHDAMYWYRQDPGQGLRLIYYSQIVNDFQKGDIAEGYSVSREKKESFPLTVTSAQKNPTAFYLCASSEQGFGQPQHFGDGTRLSIL.

This CDR3 is CASSYSSPTPELFF. The CDR3 DNA reads as TGTGCCAGCAGTTACTCGTCCCCCACACCGGAGCTGTTTTTT. This chain connects TRBV6-5 to TRBJ2-2; no firm D call. Trimming pared 0 bases from V and 10 bases from J, leaving 12 bases between. Germline V gives CDR1 MNHEY, CDR2 SVGAGI. This CDR3 has 14 residues.

The V gene is TRBV25-1, the J gene TRBJ1-2, with TRBD1 as a possible D gene (5 bases). Germline CDR1 is MGHDK and CDR2 is SYGVNS. CDR3 length equals 15 residues. V dropped 1 base and J dropped 3 bases, with 12 bases sitting between them. In nucleotides, the CDR3 is TGTGCCAGCAGTGAATCAGGGTCGTTTCACTATGGCTACACCTTC. Translated, it gives CASSESGSFHYGYTF.

CDR3 protein: CAWSVPPDRGDGYTF. The CDR3 nucleotides read TGTGCCTGGAGTGTTCCACCGGACAGGGGTGATGGCTACACCTTC. The chain is built from TRBV30 and TRBJ1-2; the match to TRBD1 covers 9 bases. V lost 0 bases and J lost 6; bases outside the gene matches: 8. The CDR3 has 15 residues. Per the germline V gene, CDR1 is GTSNPN and CDR2 is SVGIG (reference sequence).

V gene TRBV6-5 combines with J gene TRBJ2-7; 7 bases align to TRBD2. V gave up 6 bases and J gave up 4 bases; unmatched junction bases: 6. This CDR3 is 13 amino acids long. In germline, CDR1 is MNHEY, CDR2 SVGAGI. This chain's CDR3 is CASRDISGYEQYF. As DNA, the CDR3 is TGTGCCAGCAGGGATATTAGCGGGTACGAGCAGTACTTC.

V usage is TRBV27 and J usage is TRBJ2-7; 8 nucleotides align to TRBD1. This CDR3 has 15 amino acids. Trimming cost V 6 bases and J 6 bases; bases outside gene matches: 13. The germline V gene encodes CDR1 MNHEY and CDR2 SMNVEV (reference sequence). The chain's CDR3 is CASSGQGDPFSEQYF. The CDR3 bases are TGTGCCAGCAGCGGACAGGGTGACCCCTTTAGCGAGCAGTACTTC.

The chain uses TRBV20-1 and TRBJ2-7, with D perhaps TRBD2 (5 bases). The CDR3 is 9 amino acids. V was trimmed by 6 bases and J by 9 bases, leaving 9 bases between them. Germline CDR1 reads DFQATT; CDR2 reads SNEGSKA (reference sequence). The CDR3: CSARRGQYF. Written as DNA, the CDR3 is TGCAGTGCCCGACGGGGGCAGTACTTC.

The chain employs TRBV7-2 and TRBJ1-3, with D possibly TRBD1 on 6 matching bases. The germline V gene has CDR1 SGHTA and CDR2 FQGNSA. Deletions cut 1 base from V and 4 bases from J, with 20 bases between. The CDR3 has 18 amino acids. CDR3 DNA: TGTACCAGCAGCTTAGTCGGCAGAGACCGAAGGGGGGGAAACACCATATATTTT. Protein sequence: CTSSLVGRDRRGGNTIYF.

This clone appeared a few times. The rearrangement joins TRBV11-3 to TRBJ2-3, with 9 bases aligning to TRBD2. V shed 5 bases and J 6 bases; nucleotides not matched to a gene: 12. This CDR3 comprises 16 residues. Germline CDR1 is SGHNT and CDR2 is YENEEA. As DNA, the CDR3 is TGTGCCAGCAGCCCGGCGGGGGCGGGAGGGCCTGATACGCAGTATTTT. Amino acid sequence: CASSPAGAGGPDTQYF.

The chain uses TRBV18 and TRBJ1-5; no clear D. CDR1 and CDR2 from the germline V gene are KGHSH and LQKENI. This CDR3 has 15 residues. V dropped 2 bases and J dropped 2 bases, with 10 bases sitting between them. CDR3: CASSPSGFRNQPQHF. In nucleotides, the CDR3 is TGTGCCAGCTCACCATCGGGATTTCGCAATCAGCCCCAGCATTTT.

The chain carries TRBV27 and TRBJ2-5; D is ambiguous. The CDR3 runs to 14 residues. Germline V gene lookup returns CDR1 MNHEY and CDR2 SMNVEV (reference sequence). The V end was cut by 6 bases, the J end by 2 bases, with 13 bases between. The CDR3 reads CASRASPSQETQYF. In DNA form, the CDR3 reads TGTGCCAGCAGGGCCAGTCCTTCGCAAGAGACCCAGTACTTC.